This is a list of T cell receptor beta chains from one sample in a study of post-analysis software for immune sequencing data. TCRdb re-derived calls from the PCR reads in MiXCR, one entry per CDR3 protein. The data contain a few hundred thousand distinct CDR3 sequences, about a third of them seen just once; the ten biggest clones take up roughly 6%. The sequenced sample consisted of blood. All receptors come from a girl aged 2 to 17 with multiple sclerosis. Each CDR3 is given with its conserved first and last residue. Fields, in order: V gene, J gene, clone size, D gene, CDR3 DNA, CDR3 protein. The D gene is left open where the match is weak. Rows give clone size only sometimes, using once, few, many, or a class for an expanded clone.

V gene: TRBV7-9; J gene: TRBJ2-1; clone size: .; D gene: TRBD1; CDR3 DNA: TGTGCCAGCAGACAGGGACAGTTGGATGAGCAGTTCTTC; CDR3 protein: CASRQGQLDEQFF
V gene: TRBV7-9; J gene: TRBJ1-2; clone size: .; D gene: .; CDR3 DNA: TGTGCCAGCAGCTTAAGTCTTCCCTACACCTTC; CDR3 protein: CASSLSLPYTF
V gene: TRBV9; J gene: TRBJ1-1; clone size: .; D gene: .; CDR3 DNA: TGTGCCAGCAGCGTAGGGCTAAGGGGAGGCACTGAAGCTTTCTTT; CDR3 protein: CASSVGLRGGTEAFF
V gene: TRBV20-1; J gene: TRBJ2-1; clone size: .; D gene: TRBD2; CDR3 DNA: TGCAGTGCTAGAGATTACGTAAGGGACTACCGACCGGGACGGTTCTTC; CDR3 protein: CSARDYVRDYRPGRFF
V gene: TRBV6-6; J gene: TRBJ1-1; clone size: .; D gene: TRBD1; CDR3 DNA: TGTGCCAGCAGTTACCCCGACAGGGCCACTGAAGCTTTCTTT; CDR3 protein: CASSYPDRATEAFF
V gene: TRBV7-9; J gene: TRBJ2-7; clone size: .; D gene: TRBD1; CDR3 DNA: TGTGCCAGCAGCTTGGGGATGGGACAGGGGACCCACGAGCAGTACTTC; CDR3 protein: CASSLGMGQGTHEQYF
V gene: TRBV7-9; J gene: TRBJ1-4; clone size: .; D gene: .; CDR3 DNA: TGTGCCAGCAGCCCCGGACTCCGAGCAACTAATGAAAAACTGTTTTTT; CDR3 protein: CASSPGLRATNEKLFF
V gene: TRBV5-6; J gene: TRBJ2-3; clone size: few; D gene: .; CDR3 DNA: TGTGCCAGCAGCTTGGGTCTGGTATCGCAGTATTTT; CDR3 protein: CASSLGLVSQYF
V gene: TRBV12-3/TRBV12-4; J gene: TRBJ1-2; clone size: .; D gene: .; CDR3 DNA: TGTGCCAGCAGCCCGTCTGCTAACTATGGCTACACCTTC; CDR3 protein: CASSPSANYGYTF
V gene: TRBV9; J gene: TRBJ2-4; clone size: .; D gene: .; CDR3 DNA: TGTGCCAGCAGCGAGGGGGCGGGGGCGGGCAAAAACATTCAGTACTTC; CDR3 protein: CASSEGAGAGKNIQYF
V gene: TRBV6-1; J gene: TRBJ2-5; clone size: once; D gene: TRBD2; CDR3 DNA: TGTGCCAGCAGCGCAGTCGTTAGCGGGGGGGAAGAGACCCAGTACTTC; CDR3 protein: CASSAVVSGGEETQYF
V gene: TRBV5-1; J gene: TRBJ2-1; clone size: .; D gene: TRBD2; CDR3 DNA: TGCGCCAGCGGAGTGGGGACTAGCCCCTTTGAGCAGTTCTTC; CDR3 protein: CASGVGTSPFEQFF
V gene: TRBV10-3; J gene: TRBJ2-5; clone size: few; D gene: TRBD2; CDR3 DNA: TGTGCCATCAGTGAGTCGACGGGGACTAGCGGGGGACAGACCCAGTACTTC; CDR3 protein: CAISESTGTSGGQTQYF
V gene: TRBV12-3/TRBV12-4; J gene: TRBJ2-5; clone size: few; D gene: .; CDR3 DNA: TGTGCCAGCAGTCCTTCGTCAGGGACCCACCCGAAGACCCAGTACTTC; CDR3 protein: CASSPSSGTHPKTQYF
V gene: TRBV7-9; J gene: TRBJ1-2; clone size: .; D gene: .; CDR3 DNA: TGTGCCAGCAGCCACGGTCAGGGAGCTAACTATGGCTACACCTTC; CDR3 protein: CASSHGQGANYGYTF
V gene: TRBV6-4; J gene: TRBJ1-2; clone size: .; D gene: .; CDR3 DNA: TGTGCCAGCAGTGACTCGGGTTCTGTCGGCAATGGCTACACCTTC; CDR3 protein: CASSDSGSVGNGYTF
V gene: TRBV20-1; J gene: TRBJ2-3; clone size: .; D gene: TRBD1; CDR3 DNA: TGCAGTGCGGGGACAGGGGCTAATGAAAAACTGTATTTT; CDR3 protein: CSAGTGANEKLYF
V gene: TRBV11-2; J gene: TRBJ2-3; clone size: few; D gene: .; CDR3 DNA: TGTGCCAGCAGCTTAGGGGCCAACCGAATCGTCGATACGCAGTATTTT; CDR3 protein: CASSLGANRIVDTQYF
V gene: TRBV12-3/TRBV12-4; J gene: TRBJ1-5; clone size: .; D gene: .; CDR3 DNA: TGTGCCACCTCTGGGGGGAGTGATCAGCCCCAGCATTTT; CDR3 protein: CATSGGSDQPQHF
V gene: TRBV20-1; J gene: TRBJ2-1; clone size: .; D gene: .; CDR3 DNA: TGCAGTGCTAGGGGACCTAAGACTAGTTTGGCCGATGAGCAGTTCTTC; CDR3 protein: CSARGPKTSLADEQFF
V gene: TRBV3-1; J gene: TRBJ2-5; clone size: .; D gene: TRBD1; CDR3 DNA: TGTGCCAGCAGCCAAGATGACAGGGGGCGGGAGACCCAGTACTTC; CDR3 protein: CASSQDDRGRETQYF
V gene: TRBV29-1; J gene: TRBJ1-2; clone size: few; D gene: .; CDR3 DNA: TGCAGCGTTCGGGCCCGGGGCGCTAACTATGGCTACACCTTC; CDR3 protein: CSVRARGANYGYTF
V gene: TRBV28; J gene: TRBJ2-3; clone size: .; D gene: .; CDR3 DNA: TGTGCCAGCGGCAGGGGTTTGGCAGATACGCAGTATTTT; CDR3 protein: CASGRGLADTQYF
V gene: TRBV28; J gene: TRBJ2-3; clone size: few; D gene: .; CDR3 DNA: TGTGCCAGCAGTTCAGGGGTAGATACGCAGTATTTT; CDR3 protein: CASSSGVDTQYF
V gene: TRBV20-1; J gene: TRBJ2-5; clone size: few; D gene: TRBD2; CDR3 DNA: TGCAGTGCTAGCTCCGGGACTAGCCAAGAGACCCAGTACTTC; CDR3 protein: CSASSGTSQETQYF
V gene: TRBV5-4; J gene: TRBJ2-1; clone size: .; D gene: TRBD1; CDR3 DNA: TGTGCCAGCAGCTCCCTGGACAGGTCTGGAGAGCAGTTCTTC; CDR3 protein: CASSSLDRSGEQFF
V gene: TRBV7-2; J gene: TRBJ2-7; clone size: .; D gene: TRBD2; CDR3 DNA: TGTGCCAGCAGCCCCACCGAGGAGCGGGGGGACTCCTACGAGCAGTACTTC; CDR3 protein: CASSPTEERGDSYEQYF
V gene: TRBV7-9; J gene: TRBJ2-7; clone size: few; D gene: .; CDR3 DNA: TGTGCCAGCAGCTTAGGAACACTCTTCAACGAGCAGTACTTC; CDR3 protein: CASSLGTLFNEQYF
V gene: TRBV5-1; J gene: TRBJ2-3; clone size: .; D gene: TRBD1; CDR3 DNA: TGCGCCAGCAGCTTCCCAGTGGGACAGGTTTCAGATACGCAGTATTTT; CDR3 protein: CASSFPVGQVSDTQYF
V gene: TRBV9; J gene: TRBJ1-2; clone size: many; D gene: .; CDR3 DNA: TGTGCCAGCAGCGTAGCGGGGATCTATGGCTACACCTTC; CDR3 protein: CASSVAGIYGYTF
V gene: TRBV5-1; J gene: TRBJ2-4; clone size: few; D gene: .; CDR3 DNA: TGCGCCAGCAGCCCATCAGAGAAGGGAAACATTCAGTACTTC; CDR3 protein: CASSPSEKGNIQYF
V gene: TRBV7-2; J gene: TRBJ2-3; clone size: .; D gene: TRBD2; CDR3 DNA: TGTGCCAGCAGCTCACCGGGACTAGCGGGGGGACCTTTCCTTCAGGATACGCAGTATTTT; CDR3 protein: CASSSPGLAGGPFLQDTQYF
V gene: TRBV29-1; J gene: TRBJ1-2; clone size: .; D gene: .; CDR3 DNA: TGCAGCGTTGTGTTAGGAAAAACCGATTTGGGGTTATATGGCTACACCTTC; CDR3 protein: CSVVLGKTDLGLYGYTF
V gene: TRBV18; J gene: TRBJ2-1; clone size: .; D gene: .; CDR3 DNA: TGTGCCAGCTCGGAAGGGGTGCAGTTCTTC; CDR3 protein: CASSEGVQFF
V gene: TRBV7-9; J gene: TRBJ2-7; clone size: .; D gene: .; CDR3 DNA: TGTGCCAGCAGCTTAACCCCAGGGGTGGATTCCTACGAGCAGTACTTC; CDR3 protein: CASSLTPGVDSYEQYF
V gene: TRBV7-2; J gene: TRBJ2-5; clone size: .; D gene: TRBD2; CDR3 DNA: TGTGCCAGCAGCTTTTTGCTTGGCGGGGGGGTGTTGGGAGCGCAAGAGACCCAGTACTTC; CDR3 protein: CASSFLLGGGVLGAQETQYF
V gene: TRBV29-1; J gene: TRBJ2-7; clone size: many; D gene: .; CDR3 DNA: TGCAGCGTCGCGGACAGTTCCTACGAGCAGTACTTC; CDR3 protein: CSVADSSYEQYF
V gene: TRBV5-1; J gene: TRBJ2-6; clone size: few; D gene: TRBD1; CDR3 DNA: TGCGCCAGCAGCTTGGAGCGGACAGGGGTTATTGGGGCCAACGTCCTGACTTTC; CDR3 protein: CASSLERTGVIGANVLTF
V gene: TRBV18; J gene: TRBJ1-2; clone size: .; D gene: .; CDR3 DNA: TGTGCCAGCTCACCACAGGGTGCCGGTGGCTACACCTTC; CDR3 protein: CASSPQGAGGYTF
V gene: TRBV6-5; J gene: TRBJ1-5; clone size: few; D gene: .; CDR3 DNA: TGTGCCAGCAGTTACGACAACTATCAGCCCCAGCATTTT; CDR3 protein: CASSYDNYQPQHF
V gene: TRBV7-2; J gene: TRBJ1-2; clone size: few; D gene: .; CDR3 DNA: TGTGCCAGCAGCTTAACTTTAGGATACAACTATGGCTACACCTTC; CDR3 protein: CASSLTLGYNYGYTF
V gene: TRBV2; J gene: TRBJ1-2; clone size: .; D gene: .; CDR3 DNA: TGTGCCAGCACAGGAGACTACTATGGCTACACCTTC; CDR3 protein: CASTGDYYGYTF
V gene: TRBV20-1; J gene: TRBJ2-1; clone size: .; D gene: TRBD1; CDR3 DNA: TGCAGTGCGGTCACTGGACAGGCCTCCTACAATGAGCAGTTCTTC; CDR3 protein: CSAVTGQASYNEQFF
V gene: TRBV29-1; J gene: TRBJ2-1; clone size: .; D gene: TRBD2; CDR3 DNA: TGCAGCGTTGGCTTCGGGGGGGGCAATGAGCAGTTCTTC; CDR3 protein: CSVGFGGGNEQFF
V gene: TRBV6-6; J gene: TRBJ1-6; clone size: few; D gene: .; CDR3 DNA: TGTGCCAGCAGTTACGGACAGACATCACCCCTCCACTTT; CDR3 protein: CASSYGQTSPLHF
V gene: TRBV20-1; J gene: TRBJ2-7; clone size: .; D gene: .; CDR3 DNA: TGCAGTGCTAGTGGGTATCTATACGAGCAGTACTTC; CDR3 protein: CSASGYLYEQYF
V gene: TRBV7-2; J gene: TRBJ1-5; clone size: .; D gene: TRBD1; CDR3 DNA: TGTGCCAGCAGCTGGACAGGGGGCCCCGATCAGCCCCAGCATTTT; CDR3 protein: CASSWTGGPDQPQHF
V gene: TRBV15; J gene: TRBJ2-1; clone size: many; D gene: TRBD2; CDR3 DNA: TGTGCCACCAGCAGTGGACTAGATACTTACAATGAGCAGTTCTTC; CDR3 protein: CATSSGLDTYNEQFF
V gene: TRBV20-1; J gene: TRBJ2-5; clone size: many; D gene: .; CDR3 DNA: TGCAGTGCTATCTTGGGTGGCGAGACCCAGTACTTC; CDR3 protein: CSAILGGETQYF